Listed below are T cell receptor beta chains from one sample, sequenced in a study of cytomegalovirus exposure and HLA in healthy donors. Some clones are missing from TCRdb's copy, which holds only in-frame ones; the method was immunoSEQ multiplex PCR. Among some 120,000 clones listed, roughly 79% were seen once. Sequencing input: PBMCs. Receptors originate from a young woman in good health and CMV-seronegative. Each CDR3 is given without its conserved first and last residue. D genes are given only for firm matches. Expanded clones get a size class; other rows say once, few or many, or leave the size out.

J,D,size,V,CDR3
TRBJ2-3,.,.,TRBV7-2,ASSELGGRDTQY
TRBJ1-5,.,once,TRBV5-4,ASSEQGENQPQH
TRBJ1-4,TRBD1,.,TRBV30,AWSVTGGRGEKLF
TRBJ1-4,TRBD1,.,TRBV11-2,ASSLDRGDEKLF
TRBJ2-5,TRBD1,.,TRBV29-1,SVGTGGEY
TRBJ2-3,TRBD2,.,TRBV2,ASSLGGSRTDTQY
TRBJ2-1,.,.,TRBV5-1,ASSLEVGRNNEQF
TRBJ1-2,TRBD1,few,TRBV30,AWRTGSPYGYT
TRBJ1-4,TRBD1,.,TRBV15,ATSRRGQGDEKLF
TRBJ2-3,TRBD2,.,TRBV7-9,ASSRTGLAGRGADTQY
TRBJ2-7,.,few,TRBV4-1,ASSQDRTGEQY
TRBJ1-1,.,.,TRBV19,ASSIGGQGTEAF
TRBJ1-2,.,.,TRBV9,ASSAPGHNYGYT
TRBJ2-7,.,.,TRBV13,ASSSRLEFTEQY
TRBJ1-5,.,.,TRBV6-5,ASRSGQSRPQH
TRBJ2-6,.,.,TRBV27,ASSLIGQGPILTQTGANVLT
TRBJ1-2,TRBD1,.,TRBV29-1,SVPGTGRNYGYT
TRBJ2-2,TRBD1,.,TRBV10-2,ASSDRGLVTGELF
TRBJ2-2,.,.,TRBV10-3,AISVGGPAGELF
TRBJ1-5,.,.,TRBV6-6,ASSYSSPNQPQH
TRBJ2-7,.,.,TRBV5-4,ASSPLGGIWYEQY
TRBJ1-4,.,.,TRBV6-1,ASTATIEKLF
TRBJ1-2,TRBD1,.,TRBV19,ASSRDRGSGYT
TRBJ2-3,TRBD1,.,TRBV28,ASRTQGAGTDTQY
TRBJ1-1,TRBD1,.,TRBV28,ASSLDRQGAAF
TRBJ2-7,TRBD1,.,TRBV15,ATSEDRSYEQY
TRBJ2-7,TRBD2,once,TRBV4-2,ASSPTSGGSYEQY
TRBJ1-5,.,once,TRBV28,ASRLPQGSFQPQH
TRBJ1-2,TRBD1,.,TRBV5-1,ASSPDRPGYGYT
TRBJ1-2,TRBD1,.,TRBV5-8,ASSSLLRGAGYT
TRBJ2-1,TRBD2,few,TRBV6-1,ASSGIAGYEQF
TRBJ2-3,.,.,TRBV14,ASSPIPPGWTDTQY
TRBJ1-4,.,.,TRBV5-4,ASSLGGTNEKLF
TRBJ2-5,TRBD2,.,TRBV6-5,ASSWTSGGQETQY
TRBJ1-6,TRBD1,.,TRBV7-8,ASRERQGAEDSPLH
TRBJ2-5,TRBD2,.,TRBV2,GGGSSQETQY
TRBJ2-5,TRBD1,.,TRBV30,AWSAWRAFQGGRQETQY
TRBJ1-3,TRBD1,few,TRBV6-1,ASSVGRQGGNTIY
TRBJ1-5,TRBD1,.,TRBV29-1,SVRDRGSNQPQH
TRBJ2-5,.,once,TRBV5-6,ASQLQVGETQY
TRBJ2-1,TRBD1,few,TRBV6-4,ASSDSRGQVLSSYNEQF
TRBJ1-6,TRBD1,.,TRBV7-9,ASSSPGQPNSPLH
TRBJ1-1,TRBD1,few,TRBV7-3,ASSPTGGTEAF
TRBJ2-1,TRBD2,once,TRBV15,ATSRSAGGSSYNEQF
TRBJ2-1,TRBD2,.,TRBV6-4,ASSDDRGGTYNEQF
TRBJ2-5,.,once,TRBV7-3,ASSPVASPSQETQY
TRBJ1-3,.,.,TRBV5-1,ASSLEGGAGNTIY
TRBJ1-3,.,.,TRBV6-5,ASRTGHTGNTIY
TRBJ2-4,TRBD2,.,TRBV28,ASSPSGTKNIQY
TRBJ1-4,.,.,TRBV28,ASSWGGSNEKLF
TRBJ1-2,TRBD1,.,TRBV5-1,ASSNGQGGRNYGYT
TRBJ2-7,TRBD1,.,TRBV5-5,ASSLGQGPSYEQY
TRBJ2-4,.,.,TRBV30,AWSGSGVQY
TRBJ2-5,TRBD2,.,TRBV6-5,ASSYQLARETQY
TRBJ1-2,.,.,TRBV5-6,ASSLEMRNNYGYT
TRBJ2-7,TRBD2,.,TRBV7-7,ASASAREGEQY
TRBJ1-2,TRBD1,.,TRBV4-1,ASSQPPGQLNYGYT
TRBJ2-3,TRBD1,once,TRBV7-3,ASSPGQGRADTQY